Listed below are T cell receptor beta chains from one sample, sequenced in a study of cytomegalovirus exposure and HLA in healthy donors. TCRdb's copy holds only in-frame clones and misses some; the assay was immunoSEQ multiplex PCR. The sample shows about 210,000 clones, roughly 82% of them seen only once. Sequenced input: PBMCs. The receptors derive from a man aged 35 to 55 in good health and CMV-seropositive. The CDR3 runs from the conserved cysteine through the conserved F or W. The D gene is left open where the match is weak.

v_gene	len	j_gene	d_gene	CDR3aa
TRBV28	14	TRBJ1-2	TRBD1	CASSSTGGAGGYTF
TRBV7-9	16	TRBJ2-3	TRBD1	CASSLTTGGKTDTQYF
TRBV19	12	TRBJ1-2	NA	CASSIGGDGYTF
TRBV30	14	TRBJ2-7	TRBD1	CAWNTGTGDSEQYF
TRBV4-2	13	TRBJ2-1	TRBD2	CASSLTPGTSPFF
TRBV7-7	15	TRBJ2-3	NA	CASSLSRGGTDTQYF
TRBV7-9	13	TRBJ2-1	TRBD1	CASSPRGGDEQFF
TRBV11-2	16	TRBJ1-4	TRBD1	CASSPRSQGAGEKLFF
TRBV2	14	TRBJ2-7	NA	CASSDVSERYEQYF
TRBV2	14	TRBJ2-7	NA	CASSAGSLGYEQYF
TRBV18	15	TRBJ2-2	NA	CASSPKGHRTGELFF
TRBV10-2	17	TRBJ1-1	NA	CASSVIRDIQGHTEAFF
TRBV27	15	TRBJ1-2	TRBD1	CASSLSVTGGDGYTF
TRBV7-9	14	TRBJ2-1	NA	CASSLGRGNNEQFF
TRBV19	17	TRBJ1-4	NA	CASSIPAGTSTNEKLFF
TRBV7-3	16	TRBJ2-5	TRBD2	CASSSGLAGGRETQYF
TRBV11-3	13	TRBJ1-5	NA	CASREGRAQPQHF
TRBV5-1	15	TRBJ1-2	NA	CASSPDKSFNYGYTF
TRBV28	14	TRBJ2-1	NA	CASSLLGRYNEQFF
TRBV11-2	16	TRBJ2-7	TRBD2	CASSSTSRTSLSEQYF
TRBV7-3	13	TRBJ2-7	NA	CASSLTESYEQYF
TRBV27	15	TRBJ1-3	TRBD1	CASSLTRQGLDTIYF
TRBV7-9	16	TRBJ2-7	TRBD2	CASSFSGTSGLVEQYF
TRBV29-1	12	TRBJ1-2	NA	CSAEGGAHGYTF
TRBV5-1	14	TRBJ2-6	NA	CASSWGAGANVLTF
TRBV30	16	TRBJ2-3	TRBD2	CAWSPGLAQGTDTQYF
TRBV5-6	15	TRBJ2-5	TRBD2	CASSYFSGRDETQYF
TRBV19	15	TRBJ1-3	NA	CASSRGLSSGNTIYF
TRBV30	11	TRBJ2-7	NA	CACGPFYEQYF
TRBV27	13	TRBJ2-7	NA	CASSLAEDYEQYF
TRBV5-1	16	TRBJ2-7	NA	CASSLEGTRGPYEQYF
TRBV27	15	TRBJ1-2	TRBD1	CASTLTGTGAGGYTF
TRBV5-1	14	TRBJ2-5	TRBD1	CASSSGTGQETQYF
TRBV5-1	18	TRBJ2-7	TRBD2	CASRFGASGSQESYEQYF